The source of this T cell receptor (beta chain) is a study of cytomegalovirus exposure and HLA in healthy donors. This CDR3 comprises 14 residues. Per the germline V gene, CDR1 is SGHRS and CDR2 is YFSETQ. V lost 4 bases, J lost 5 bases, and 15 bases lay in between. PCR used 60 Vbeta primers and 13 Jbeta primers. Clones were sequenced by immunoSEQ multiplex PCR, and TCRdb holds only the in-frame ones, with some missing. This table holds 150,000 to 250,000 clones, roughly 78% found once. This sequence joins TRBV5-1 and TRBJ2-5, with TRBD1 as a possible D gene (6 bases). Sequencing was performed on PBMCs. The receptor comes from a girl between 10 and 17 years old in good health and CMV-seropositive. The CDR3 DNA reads TGCGCCAGCAGCATCTCAGGGGAGCCGGAGACCCAGTACTTC. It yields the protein CASSISGEPETQYF.